The 22 T cell receptor beta chains presented below share a single source sample, sequenced in a study of cytomegalovirus exposure and HLA in healthy donors. Clones were sequenced by immunoSEQ multiplex PCR, and TCRdb holds only the in-frame ones, with some missing. The sample lists fewer than 400,000 clones; 75% to 90% were seen once. Sample: PBMCs. The receptors stem from a woman between 18 and 29 years old in good health and CMV-seronegative.

This clone was counted only a few times. CDR3 region: CASRTTGKLFF. The CDR3 DNA reads as TGTGCCAGCAGAACAACGGGAAAACTGTTTTTT. The J gene is TRBJ1-4, the V gene TRBV28; D remains ambiguous. From germline, CDR1 is MDHEN and CDR2 SYDVKM. V shed 6 bases and J shed 10 bases, with 9 bases lying between them. The CDR3 contains 11 residues. Complete variable domain (other parts from reference TRBV28 and TRBJ1-4): DVKVTQSSRYLVKRTGEKVFLECVQDMDHENMFWYRQDPGLGLRLIYFSYDVKMKEKGDIPEGYSVSREKKERFSLILESASTNQTSMYLCASRTTGKLFFGSGTQLSVL.

This chain's CDR3 is CASSVMRGGEQYF. In nucleotides, the CDR3 is TGTGCCAGCAGCGTAATGCGGGGTGGAGAGCAGTACTTC. The chain couples TRBV9 to TRBJ2-7; tentatively, D is TRBD2 (6 bases). This CDR3 is built from 13 residues. CDR1 and CDR2 from the germline V gene are SGDLS and YYNGEE. Trimming removed 1 base from V and 7 bases from J, with 12 bases in between. The whole variable domain, filled in from reference TRBV9 and TRBJ2-7, reads DSGVTQTPKHLITATGQRVTLRCSPRSGDLSVYWYQQSLDQGLQFLIQYYNGEERAKGNILERFSAQQFPDLHSELNLSSLELGDSALYFCASSVMRGGEQYFGPGTRLTVT.

The chain couples TRBV5-1 to TRBJ2-3, with no clear D. CDR1 and CDR2 from the germline V gene are SGHRS and YFSETQ. The CDR3 is 11 residues long. Trimming took 3 bases from V and 7 from J, leaving 6 bases between them. CDR3 coding DNA: TGCGCCAGCAGCTCGGTAAATACGCAGTATTTT. As protein: CASSSVNTQYF.

This clone has just one count. The chain carries TRBV28 and TRBJ1-1; D is unclear. Looked up from germline, CDR1 is MDHEN and CDR2 is SYDVKM. The CDR3 extends over 14 amino acids. The germline V and J ends were trimmed by 6 bases and 2 bases, with 13 bases remaining between them. Written as DNA, the CDR3 is TGTGCCAGCAGCCCCCCGGTGGTTAACACTGAAGCTTTCTTT. Translating it yields CASSPPVVNTEAFF.

The rearrangement uses TRBV29-1 and TRBJ1-5; D possibly corresponds to TRBD1 (6 bases). Germline lookup yields CDR1 SQVTM and CDR2 ANQGSEA. The V end was cut by 3 bases, the J end by 6 bases, with 12 bases between. The CDR3 has 13 amino acids. CDR3 nucleotides: TGCAGCGTTGACGAGGGAGGGGGTCAGCCCCAGCATTTT. Protein product: CSVDEGGGQPQHF.

The chain links TRBV29-1 to TRBJ1-2; D unresolved. The CDR3 extends over 11 amino acids. The germline CDR1 and CDR2 sequences are SQVTM and ANQGSEA. Trimming cost V 2 bases and J 4 bases, with 5 bases left between them. The CDR3 DNA reads as TGCAGCGTTGAACAGTCCTATGGCTACACCTTC. This codes for CSVEQSYGYTF.

V and J are TRBV6-4 and TRBJ2-1, with 11 nucleotides matching TRBD2. Germline assignment: CDR1 MRHNA and CDR2 SNTAGT. The CDR3 is 15 amino acids. After removal of 0 bases from V and 8 bases from J, the junction contained 3 bases not matched to a gene. The CDR3 reads CASSDSLAGEDEQFF. CDR3 nucleotide sequence: TGTGCCAGCAGTGACTCACTAGCGGGAGAAGATGAGCAGTTCTTC.

The chain recombines TRBV5-1 with TRBJ2-4, with 12 bases that match TRBD1. Germline CDR1 is SGHRS and CDR2 is YFSETQ. CDR3 length: 15 residues. V gave up 6 bases and J gave up 7 bases; unmatched junction bases: 8. This CDR3 reads CASTPGDRGLNIQYF. Written as DNA, the CDR3 is TGCGCCAGCACCCCGGGGGACAGGGGGCTTAACATTCAGTACTTC.

V is TRBV27 and J is TRBJ2-7; 12 nucleotides agree with TRBD2. The J segment lost 4 bases and the V segment lost 6 bases, leaving 7 bases of the junction unmatched. CDR1 and CDR2 from the germline V gene are MNHEY and SMNVEV (reference sequence). The CDR3 has 15 amino acids. The CDR3 coding sequence is TGTGCCAGCAGACCCGGACTAGCGGGACAATACGAGCAGTACTTC. This gives the protein CASRPGLAGQYEQYF.

This chain links TRBV9 with TRBJ2-1; 8 positions match TRBD2. Germline lookup yields CDR1 SGDLS and CDR2 YYNGEE. Trimming at V came to 0 bases and at J to 9 bases, leaving 8 bases not matched to a gene. The CDR3 consists of 15 residues. The CDR3 bases are TGTGCCAGCAGCGTAGCGGGACTAGTTGGTGTTGAGCAGTTCTTC. This gives the protein CASSVAGLVGVEQFF.

The chain links TRBV9 to TRBJ1-3, with 10 bases fitting TRBD1. This CDR3 has 19 amino acids. Germline lookup yields CDR1 SGDLS and CDR2 YYNGEE. V lost 5 bases and J lost 4; bases outside the gene matches: 18. The CDR3 protein is CASSPGTGAQGRQGNTIYF. The CDR3 DNA is TGTGCCAGCAGTCCCGGGACAGGGGCTCAGGGGCGGCAGGGAAACACCATATATTTT. Together with reference TRBV9 and TRBJ1-3, the CDR3 gives the full variable domain: DSGVTQTPKHLITATGQRVTLRCSPRSGDLSVYWYQQSLDQGLQFLIQYYNGEERAKGNILERFSAQQFPDLHSELNLSSLELGDSALYFCASSPGTGAQGRQGNTIYFGEGSWLTVV.

J is TRBJ2-5 and V is TRBV21-1; TRBD2 is taken as the D call from the table, unchecked against the DNA. TRBV21-1 is flagged as a pseudogene. This CDR3 has 15 amino acids. CDR3: CASPPPTKSVETQYF. The CDR3 nucleotides are TGTGCCAGCCCCCCTCCTACCAAGAGCGTAGAGACCCAGTACTTC.

The rearrangement joins TRBV5-4 to TRBJ2-1; tentatively, D is TRBD2 (5 bases). This CDR3 spans 18 amino acids. Germline lookup yields CDR1 SGHNT and CDR2 YYREEE (reference sequence). Trimming stripped 4 bases from V and 4 bases from J, with 24 bases between. The CDR3 nucleotides read TGTGCCAGCAGCGGCCGGTTGACGGTGGGAGCGGAATACAATGAGCAGTTCTTC. This translates into CASSGRLTVGAEYNEQFF.

The chain has TRBV11-3 and TRBJ1-3, with 8 bases lining up with TRBD1. The germline gives CDR1 SGHNT, CDR2 YENEEA. The CDR3 has 18 residues. Germline trimming cut 1 base from V and 2 bases from J; bases unmatched to any gene: 10. CDR3 sequence: CASSLGSGTGVAGNTIYF. CDR3 nucleotides: TGTGCCAGCAGCTTAGGCTCGGGGACAGGCGTCGCTGGAAACACCATATATTTT.

This chain joins TRBV5-4 and TRBJ1-2, with TRBD1 as a possible D gene (6 bases). Trimming took 5 bases from V and 2 from J, leaving 13 bases between them. This CDR3 spans 14 amino acids. The germline CDR1 and CDR2 sequences are SGHNT and YYREEE (reference sequence). CDR3 sequence reads: CASRHERGNYGYTF. The DNA for the CDR3 is TGTGCCAGCAGGCATGAAAGGGGGAACTATGGCTACACCTTC. The complete variable domain, with remaining parts taken from reference TRBV5-4 and TRBJ1-2, reads ETGVTQSPTHLIKTRGQQVTLRCSSQSGHNTVSWYQQALGQGPQFIFQYYREEENGRGNFPPRFSGLQFPNYSSELNVNALELDDSALYLCASRHERGNYGYTFGSGTRLTVV.

V is TRBV7-8 and J is TRBJ2-2, with D unresolved. V was trimmed by 3 bases and J by 2 bases, leaving 10 bases between them. Germline V gene lookup returns CDR1 SGHVS and CDR2 FQNEAQ. This CDR3 comprises 15 residues. CDR3 coding DNA: TGTGCCAGCAGCTTTAGAGGATCTAACACCGGGGAGCTGTTTTTT. This sequence encodes CASSFRGSNTGELFF.

J is TRBJ2-5 and V is TRBV7-6, with 8 bases that match TRBD2. V gave up 9 bases and J gave up 1 base; unmatched junction bases: 4. Germline V gives CDR1 SGHVS, CDR2 FNYEAQ. The CDR3 loop spans 13 amino acids. CDR3 sequence reads: CASQLAAQETQYF. DNA for the CDR3: TGTGCCAGTCAACTAGCGGCCCAAGAGACCCAGTACTTC.

CDR3 DNA sequence: TGTGCCACCAGCAGCCCCGAGGCGGGGAGGGTGGCCCAGCATTTT. Translating gives CATSSPEAGRVAQHF. The genes are TRBV15 and TRBJ1-5; no definite D call. Germline V gene data show CDR1 as LNHNV and CDR2 as YYDKDF (reference sequence). This CDR3 contains 15 residues. Trimming left V 3 bases short and J 11 bases short, with 20 bases between.

This clone has just one count. The chain links TRBV5-1 to TRBJ2-1; D is possibly TRBD1 (6 bases). CDR1 is SGHRS, CDR2 YFSETQ, per germline. The CDR3 runs 14 residues. V dropped 0 bases and J dropped 4 bases, with 8 bases sitting between them. The CDR3 coding sequence is TGCGCCAGCAGCTTGGGACAGGAATACAATGAGCAGTTCTTC. Amino acids: CASSLGQEYNEQFF. Variable domain in full (rest from reference TRBV5-1 and TRBJ2-1): KAGVTQTPRYLIKTRGQQVTLSCSPISGHRSVSWYQQTPGQGLQFLFEYFSETQRNKGNFPGRFSGRQFSNSRSEMNVSTLELGDSALYLCASSLGQEYNEQFFGPGTRLTVL.

J is TRBJ2-7 and V is TRBV28, with 7 bases matching TRBD2. The CDR3 is 16 amino acids. Germline lookup yields CDR1 MDHEN and CDR2 SYDVKM. V was clipped by 3 bases and J by 3 bases; unmatched bases: 11. CDR3 in amino acids: CASSFAAGDLNYEQYF. In nucleotides, the CDR3 is TGTGCCAGCAGTTTCGCTGCGGGGGACTTAAACTACGAGCAGTACTTC.

This chain uses TRBV18 with TRBJ2-7, with TRBD2 as a possible D gene (5 bases). Trimming pared 2 bases from V and 2 bases from J, leaving 13 bases between. The CDR3 covers 15 residues. Looked up from germline, CDR1 is KGHSH and CDR2 is LQKENI. The DNA for the CDR3 is TGTGCCAGCTCACCAGGAGCTAGCTCCACCTACGAGCAGTACTTC. The encoded protein is CASSPGASSTYEQYF. The whole variable domain, filled in from reference TRBV18 and TRBJ2-7, reads NAGVMQNPRHLVRRRGQEARLRCSPMKGHSHVYWYRQLPEEGLKFMVYLQKENIIDESGMPKERFSAEFPKEGPSILRIQQVVRGDSAAYFCASSPGASSTYEQYFGPGTRLTVT.

The CDR3 sequence: CASMGQETYEQYF. The CDR3 DNA sequence: TGTGCCAGCATGGGACAGGAGACCTACGAGCAGTACTTC. The rearrangement joins TRBV6-1 to TRBJ2-7; TRBD1 aligns across 8 bases. Germline CDR1 and CDR2: MNHNS and SASEGT. The CDR3 is 13 amino acids. The J segment lost 2 bases and the V segment lost 7 bases, leaving 4 bases of the junction unmatched.